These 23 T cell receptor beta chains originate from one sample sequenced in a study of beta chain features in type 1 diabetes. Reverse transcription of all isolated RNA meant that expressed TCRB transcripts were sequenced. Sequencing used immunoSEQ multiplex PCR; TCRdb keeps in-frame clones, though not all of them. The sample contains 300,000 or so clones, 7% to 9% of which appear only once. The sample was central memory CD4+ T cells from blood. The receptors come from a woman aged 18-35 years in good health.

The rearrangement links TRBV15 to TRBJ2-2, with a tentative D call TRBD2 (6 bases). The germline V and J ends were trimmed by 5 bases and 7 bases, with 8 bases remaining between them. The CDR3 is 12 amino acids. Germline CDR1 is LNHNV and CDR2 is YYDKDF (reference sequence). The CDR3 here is CATSLSGGELFF. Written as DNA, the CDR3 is TGTGCCACCAGCCTTAGCGGCGGGGAGCTGTTTTTT.

The CDR3 spells CASSLRGGSTDTQYF. CDR3 sequence (DNA): TGTGCCAGCAGCTTGAGAGGCGGCAGCACAGATACGCAGTATTTT. This chain joins TRBV5-8 and TRBJ2-3; no reliable D call. Between the trimmed V and J ends, which lost 1 base and 0 bases, there was a span of 9 bases. This CDR3 region has 15 residues. Germline V gene data show CDR1 as SGHTS and CDR2 as YDEGEE.

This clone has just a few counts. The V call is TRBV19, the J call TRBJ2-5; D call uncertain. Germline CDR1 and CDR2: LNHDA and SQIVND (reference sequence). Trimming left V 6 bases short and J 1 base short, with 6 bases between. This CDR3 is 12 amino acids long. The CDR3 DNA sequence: TGTGCCAGTAGCGCTGGCCAAGAGACCCAGTACTTC. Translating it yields CASSAGQETQYF.

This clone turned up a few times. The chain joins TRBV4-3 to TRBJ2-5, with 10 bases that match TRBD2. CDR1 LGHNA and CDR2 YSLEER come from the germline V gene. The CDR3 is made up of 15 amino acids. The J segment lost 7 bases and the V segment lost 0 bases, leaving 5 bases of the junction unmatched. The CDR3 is CASSQDGGTSVTQYF. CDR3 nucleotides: TGCGCCAGCAGCCAAGATGGGGGGACTAGCGTGACCCAGTACTTC.

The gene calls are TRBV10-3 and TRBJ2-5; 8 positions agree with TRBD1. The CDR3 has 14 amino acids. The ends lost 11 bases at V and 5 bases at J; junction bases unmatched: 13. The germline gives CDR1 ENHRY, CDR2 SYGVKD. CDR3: CASRPGGHRETQYF. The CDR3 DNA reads TGTGCCTCGAGGCCAGGGGGCCACCGGGAGACCCAGTACTTC.

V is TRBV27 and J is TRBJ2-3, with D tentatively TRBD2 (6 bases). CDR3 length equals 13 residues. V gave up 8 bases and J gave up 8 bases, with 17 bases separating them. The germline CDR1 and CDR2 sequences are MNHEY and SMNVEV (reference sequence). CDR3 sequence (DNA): TGTGCCAGCCGACGACGGGACTTTTCTACGCAGTATTTT. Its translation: CASRRRDFSTQYF.

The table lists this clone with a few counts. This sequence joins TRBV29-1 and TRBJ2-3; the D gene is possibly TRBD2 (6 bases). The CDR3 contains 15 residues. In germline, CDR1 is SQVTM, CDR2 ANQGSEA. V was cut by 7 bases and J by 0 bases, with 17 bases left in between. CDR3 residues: CSARPLASSTDTQYF. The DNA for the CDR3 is TGCAGCGCCCGCCCCCTAGCGAGTAGCACAGATACGCAGTATTTT.

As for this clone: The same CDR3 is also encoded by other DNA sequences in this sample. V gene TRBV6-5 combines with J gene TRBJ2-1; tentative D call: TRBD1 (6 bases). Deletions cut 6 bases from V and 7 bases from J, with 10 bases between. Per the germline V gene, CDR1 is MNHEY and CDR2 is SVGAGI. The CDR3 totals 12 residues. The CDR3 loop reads CASSLQGNEQFF. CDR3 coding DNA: TGTGCCAGCAGCTTGCAGGGGAATGAGCAGTTCTTC.

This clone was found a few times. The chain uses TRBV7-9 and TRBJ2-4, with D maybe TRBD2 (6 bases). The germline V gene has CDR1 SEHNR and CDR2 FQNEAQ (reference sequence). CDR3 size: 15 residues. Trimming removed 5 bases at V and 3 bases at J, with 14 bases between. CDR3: CASSPRVGGKNIQYF. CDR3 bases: TGTGCCAGCAGCCCGCGCGTCGGGGGCAAAAACATTCAGTACTTC.

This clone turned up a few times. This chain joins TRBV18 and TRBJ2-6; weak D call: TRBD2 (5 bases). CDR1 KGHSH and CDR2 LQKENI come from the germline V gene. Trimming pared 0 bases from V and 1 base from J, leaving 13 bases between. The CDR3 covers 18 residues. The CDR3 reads CASSPPSLAVSGANVLTF. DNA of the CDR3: TGTGCCAGCTCACCACCGTCGCTAGCCGTATCTGGGGCCAACGTCCTGACTTTC.

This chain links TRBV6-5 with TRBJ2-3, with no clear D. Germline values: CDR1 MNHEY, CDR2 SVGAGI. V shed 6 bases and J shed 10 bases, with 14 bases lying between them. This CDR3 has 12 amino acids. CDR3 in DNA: TGTGCCAGCAGCGACCCCCAAAGTCCGCAGTATTTT. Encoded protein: CASSDPQSPQYF.

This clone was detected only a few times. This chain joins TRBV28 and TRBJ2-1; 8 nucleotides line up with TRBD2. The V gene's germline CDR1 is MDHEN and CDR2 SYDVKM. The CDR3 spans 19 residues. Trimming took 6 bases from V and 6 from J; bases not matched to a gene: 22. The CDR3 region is CASSQNLGLAGPGTNEQFF. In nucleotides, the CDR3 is TGTGCCAGCAGCCAGAATTTGGGGCTAGCGGGCCCAGGGACCAATGAGCAGTTCTTC. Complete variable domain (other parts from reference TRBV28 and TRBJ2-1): DVKVTQSSRYLVKRTGEKVFLECVQDMDHENMFWYRQDPGLGLRLIYFSYDVKMKEKGDIPEGYSVSREKKERFSLILESASTNQTSMYLCASSQNLGLAGPGTNEQFFGPGTRLTVL.

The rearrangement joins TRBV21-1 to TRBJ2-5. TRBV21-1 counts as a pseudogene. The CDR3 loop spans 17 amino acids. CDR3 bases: TGTGCCAGCAGCAAAGTACACCGGGACCCCCTCGACGAGACCCAGTACTTC. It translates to CASSKVHRDPLDETQYF.

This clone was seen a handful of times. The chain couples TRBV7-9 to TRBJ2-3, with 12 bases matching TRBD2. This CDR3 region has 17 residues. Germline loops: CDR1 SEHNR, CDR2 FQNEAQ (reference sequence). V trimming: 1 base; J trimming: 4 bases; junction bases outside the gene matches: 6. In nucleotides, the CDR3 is TGTGCCAGCAGCTTAGGGTCTAGCGGGAGGGACCCAGATACGCAGTATTTT. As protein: CASSLGSSGRDPDTQYF. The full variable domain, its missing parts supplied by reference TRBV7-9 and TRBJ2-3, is DTGVSQNPRHKITKRGQNVTFRCDPISEHNRLYWYRQTLGQGPEFLTYFQNEAQLEKSRLLSDRFSAERPKGSFSTLEIQRTEQGDSAMYLCASSLGSSGRDPDTQYFGPGTRLTVL.

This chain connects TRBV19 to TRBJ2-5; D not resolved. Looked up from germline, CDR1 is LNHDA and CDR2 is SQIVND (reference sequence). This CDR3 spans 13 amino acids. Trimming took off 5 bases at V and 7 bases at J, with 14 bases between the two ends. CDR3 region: CASSEVGTGTQYF. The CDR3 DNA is TGTGCCAGTAGTGAGGTCGGTACGGGGACCCAGTACTTC. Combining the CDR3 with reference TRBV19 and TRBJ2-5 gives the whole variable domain DGGITQSPKYLFRKEGQNVTLSCEQNLNHDAMYWYRQDPGQGLRLIYYSQIVNDFQKGDIAEGYSVSREKKESFPLTVTSAQKNPTAFYLCASSEVGTGTQYFGPGTRLLVL.

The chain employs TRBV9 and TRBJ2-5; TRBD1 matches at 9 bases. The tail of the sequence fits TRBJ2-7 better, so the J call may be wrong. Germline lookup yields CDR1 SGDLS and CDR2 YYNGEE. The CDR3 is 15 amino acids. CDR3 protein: CASSAPDRGWSEQYF. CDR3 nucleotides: TGTGCCAGCAGCGCACCGGACAGGGGTTGGAGCGAGCAGTACTTC.

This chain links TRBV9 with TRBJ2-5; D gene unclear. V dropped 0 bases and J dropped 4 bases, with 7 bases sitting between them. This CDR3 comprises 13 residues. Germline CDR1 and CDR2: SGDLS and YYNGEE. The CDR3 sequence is CASSVGFRETQYF. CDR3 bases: TGTGCCAGCAGCGTAGGATTCAGAGAGACCCAGTACTTC.

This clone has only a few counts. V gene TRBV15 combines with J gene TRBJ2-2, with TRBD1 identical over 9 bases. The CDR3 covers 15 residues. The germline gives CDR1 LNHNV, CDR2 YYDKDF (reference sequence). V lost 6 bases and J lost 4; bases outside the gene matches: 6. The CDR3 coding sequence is TGTGCCACCAGAGAGTACAGGGGGCGCACCGGGGAGCTGTTTTTT. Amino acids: CATREYRGRTGELFF.

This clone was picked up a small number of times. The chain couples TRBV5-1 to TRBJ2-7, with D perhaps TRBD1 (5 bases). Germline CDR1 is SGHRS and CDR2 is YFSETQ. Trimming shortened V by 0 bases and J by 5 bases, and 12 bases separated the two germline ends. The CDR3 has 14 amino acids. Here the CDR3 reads CASSLVQGPNEQYF. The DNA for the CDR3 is TGCGCCAGCAGCTTGGTGCAGGGCCCTAACGAGCAGTACTTC.

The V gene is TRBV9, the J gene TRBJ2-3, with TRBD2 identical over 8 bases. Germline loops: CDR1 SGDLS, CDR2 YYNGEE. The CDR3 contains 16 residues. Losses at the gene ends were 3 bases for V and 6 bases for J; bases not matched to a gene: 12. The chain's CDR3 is CASSEPSGLVLDTQYF. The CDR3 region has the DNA TGTGCCAGCAGCGAGCCCTCGGGACTAGTTTTGGATACGCAGTATTTT.

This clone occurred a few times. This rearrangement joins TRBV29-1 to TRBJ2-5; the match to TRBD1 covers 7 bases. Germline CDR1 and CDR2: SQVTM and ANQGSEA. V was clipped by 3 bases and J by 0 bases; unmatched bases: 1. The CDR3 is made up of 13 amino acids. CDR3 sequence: CSVETGNQETQYF. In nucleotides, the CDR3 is TGCAGCGTTGAGACAGGGAACCAAGAGACCCAGTACTTC.

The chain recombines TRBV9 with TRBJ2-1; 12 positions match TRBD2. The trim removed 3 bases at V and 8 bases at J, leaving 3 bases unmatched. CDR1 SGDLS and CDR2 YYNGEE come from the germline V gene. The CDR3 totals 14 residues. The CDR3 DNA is TGTGCCAGCAGCGGGGGGACTAGCGGGTATGAGCAGTTCTTC. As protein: CASSGGTSGYEQFF.

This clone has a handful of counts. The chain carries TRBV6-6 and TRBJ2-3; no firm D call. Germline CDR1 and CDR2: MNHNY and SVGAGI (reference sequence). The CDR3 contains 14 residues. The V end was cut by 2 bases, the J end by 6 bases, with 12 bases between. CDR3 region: CASSYGPLADTQYF. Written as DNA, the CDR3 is TGTGCCAGCAGTTACGGACCCCTTGCGGATACGCAGTATTTT.